The 14 T cell receptor beta chains below all came from one sample that was sequenced in a study of OX40 agonist ivuxolimab in advanced cancers. Library preparation employed the immunoSEQ multiplex PCR assay. TCRdb's version of the immuneACCESS table is confined to in-frame rearrangements and falls short of the full clone set. An unresolved V gene accounts for under half of the shortfall where checked; the remainder is of unknown origin. In this sample the table shows about 92,000 clones, approximately 90% of which occur a single time. Clones ranked in the top ten supply under 0.35% of the sample. The sequences come from CD4+ or CD8+ T cells sorted from blood, collected in a trial of the OX40 agonist ivuxolimab. Receptor source: an adult with an advanced solid tumor such as melanoma, head and neck, liver or kidney cancer.

CDR3: CASSLSWVYNSPLHF. The CDR3 DNA is TGTGCCAGCAGTTTAAGCTGGGTCTATAATTCACCCCTCCACTTT. The genes are TRBV27 and TRBJ1-6; D gene unclear. Deletions cut 2 bases from V and 3 bases from J, with 8 bases between. Germline-derived CDR1 and CDR2 are MNHEY and SMNVEV (reference sequence). The CDR3 loop spans 15 amino acids.

The V and J genes are TRBV29-1 and TRBJ2-3; 8 bases match TRBD2. Germline CDR1 is SQVTM and CDR2 is ANQGSEA. Trimming removed 6 bases from V and 4 bases from J; junction bases left unmatched: 15. The CDR3 runs 16 residues. The CDR3 bases are TGCAGCGTGGGGGGGGTTCAGCGGGAGCATTCAGATACGCAGTATTTT. Protein sequence: CSVGGVQREHSDTQYF.

The chain combines TRBV10-1 with TRBJ2-3, with D hard to call. CDR3 size: 13 residues. Germline-derived CDR1 and CDR2 are WNHNN and SYGVQD (reference sequence). Between the trimmed V and J ends, which lost 0 bases and 6 bases, there was a span of 7 bases. The CDR3 nucleotides are TGCGCCAGCAGTGAGTCACCCGCCGATACGCAGTATTTT. This sequence encodes CASSESPADTQYF.

The rearrangement links TRBV7-6 to TRBJ2-1; D is unclear. The CDR3 consists of 15 residues. V lost 2 bases and J 6 bases, leaving 14 bases between the germline ends. Germline-derived CDR1 and CDR2 are SGHVS and FNYEAQ. The CDR3 sequence: CASSLFFNVANEQFF. CDR3 nucleotide sequence: TGTGCCAGCAGCTTATTTTTTAACGTGGCCAATGAGCAGTTCTTC. The full variable domain, in which reference TRBV7-6 and TRBJ2-1 provide the parts outside the CDR3, is GAGVSQSPRYKVTKRGQDVALRCDPISGHVSLYWYRQALGQGPEFLTYFNYEAQQDKSGLPNDRFSAERPEGSISTLTIQRTEQRDSAMYRCASSLFFNVANEQFFGPGTRLTVL.

This clone was detected a few times. The V and J genes are TRBV11-2 and TRBJ2-4; possible D gene TRBD1, 6 bases. CDR1 is SGHAT, CDR2 FQNNGV, per germline. V lost 3 bases and J 13 bases, leaving 13 bases between the germline ends. The CDR3 loop spans 12 amino acids. CDR3 DNA: TGTGCCAGCAGCTTGCAAACGGGACAACAGTACTTC. As protein: CASSLQTGQQYF.

The genes are TRBV7-9 and TRBJ2-3; 11 bases are a match to TRBD2. V was pared by 6 bases and J by 0 bases, with 2 bases of the junction left unmatched. Germline CDR1 reads SEHNR; CDR2 reads FQNEAQ (reference sequence). The CDR3 covers 15 residues. The DNA of the CDR3 is TGTGCCAGCAGACGGACTAGCGGGAGCACAGATACGCAGTATTTT. Protein product: CASRRTSGSTDTQYF.

The CDR3 region is CASNYRAGQYEQYF. The CDR3, as DNA: TGTGCCAGCAATTATAGAGCGGGGCAGTACGAGCAGTACTTC. The V gene is TRBV2, the J gene TRBJ2-7; the match to TRBD2 covers 7 bases. Germline trimming cut 7 bases from V and 4 bases from J; bases unmatched to any gene: 10. Germline lookup yields CDR1 SNHLY and CDR2 FYNNEI. The CDR3 is made up of 14 amino acids.

The CDR3 loop is CASSRPTSGYNEQFF. Written as DNA, the CDR3 is TGCGCCAGCAGCCGACCGACTAGCGGCTACAATGAGCAGTTCTTC. The rearrangement joins TRBV5-1 to TRBJ2-1; 9 bases are a match to TRBD2. Trimming removed 4 bases from V and 3 bases from J; junction bases left unmatched: 5. This CDR3 spans 15 amino acids. Germline-derived CDR1 and CDR2 are SGHRS and YFSETQ.

The chain recombines TRBV5-8 with TRBJ2-1; 10 bases line up with TRBD1. Germline V gene sequence: CDR1 SGHTS, CDR2 YDEGEE. The J segment lost 5 bases and the V segment lost 3 bases, leaving 8 bases of the junction unmatched. This CDR3 has 16 residues. The CDR3 here is CASSSPGTGAHNEQFF. CDR3 nucleotide sequence: TGTGCCAGCAGCTCCCCCGGGACAGGGGCCCACAATGAGCAGTTCTTC.

This clone was counted a few times. V gene TRBV14 combines with J gene TRBJ1-3; D remains unclear. CDR1 SGHDN and CDR2 FVKESK come from the germline V gene. This CDR3 comprises 14 residues. V lost 1 base and J 0 bases, leaving 4 bases between the germline ends. The CDR3 loop is CASSQGSSGNTIYF. CDR3 in DNA: TGTGCCAGCAGCCAAGGGAGCTCTGGAAACACCATATATTTT.

The chain combines TRBV7-2 with TRBJ2-5, with a weak D call TRBD2 (5 bases). The CDR3 is 14 residues long. Germline V lookup: CDR1 SGHTA, CDR2 FQGNSA. Trimming took off 5 bases at V and 1 base at J, with 11 bases between the two ends. The CDR3: CASSLSGGQETQYF. The CDR3 DNA follows: TGTGCCAGCAGCCTAAGTGGAGGCCAAGAGACCCAGTACTTC.

The genes are TRBV7-6 and TRBJ2-7; 7 bases are a match to TRBD2. Per germline, CDR1 SGHVS and CDR2 FNYEAQ. Trimming removed 10 bases from V and 1 base from J; junction bases left unmatched: 7. The CDR3 contains 13 residues. CDR3 DNA sequence: TGTGCCACCGTCGGGGAGGGGTCCTACGAGCAGTACTTC. Protein product: CATVGEGSYEQYF.

The rearrangement joins TRBV6-1 to TRBJ1-3; D call uncertain. Germline V CDR1 and CDR2: MNHNS, SASEGT. The V gene lost 5 bases and the J gene lost 0 bases, with 8 bases spanning the gap. The CDR3 length is 14 residues. This CDR3 reads CASSPDISGNTIYF. In DNA, the CDR3 is TGTGCCAGCAGTCCAGATATCTCTGGAAACACCATATATTTT.

This clone occurred once. The chain employs TRBV10-3 and TRBJ2-3; TRBD1 matches 10 bases. After removal of 3 bases from V and 4 bases from J, the junction contained 10 bases not matched to a gene. Germline assignment: CDR1 ENHRY and CDR2 SYGVKD. The CDR3 length is 17 residues. Written as DNA, the CDR3 is TGTGCCATCAGTGACCCCGGGACAGGGGTGAGGGCAGATACGCAGTATTTT. This encodes CAISDPGTGVRADTQYF.